This T cell receptor beta chain was obtained from a study of T cell responses to AZD1222 COVID-19 vaccine. The data were produced by immunoSEQ multiplex PCR, yet TCRdb's version contains in-frame clones alone and is incomplete. Found here are 100,000 to 130,000 clones, around 90% of them singletons; the top ten hold over 3.5%. The CDR3 is 15 residues long. The germline V and J ends were trimmed by 0 bases and 2 bases, with 9 bases remaining between them. Germline V gives CDR1 SGHNT, CDR2 YYREEE (reference sequence). The source is an adult in good health. V gene TRBV5-4 combines with J gene TRBJ1-5; D not resolved. Sequencing used peripheral blood, obtained on day 0 of AZD1222 vaccination. The CDR3 loop reads CASSLAPSGNQPQHF. The CDR3 nucleotides read TGTGCCAGCAGCTTGGCACCCTCAGGCAATCAGCCCCAGCATTTT.